Listed below are T cell receptor beta chains from one sample, sequenced in a study of identical twins. TCRdb itself ran the 5' RACE reads through MiXCR, one entry per CDR3 protein. The sample records around 500,000 distinct CDR3 sequences, about 14% being singletons. The sample was also reused in another study, on yellow fever vaccine responses in identical twins.

The sample was CD4+ T cells sorted from blood. The receptor source for this set is a woman younger than 30 in good health. Both conserved end residues are part of each CDR3. A D gene is named only where the DNA matches it firmly. Expanded clones are given a class, and other clones once, few, many or no size at all.

CDR3 DNA: TGTGCCAGCAGCCAAGTCGTGCGCAGTCTTAGCAATCAGCCCCAGCATTTT
CDR3 protein: CASSQVVRSLSNQPQHF
clone size: many
V gene: TRBV14
J gene: TRBJ1-5
D gene: .

CDR3 DNA: TGCGCCAGCAGCAAGGACAGGGTCCACGAGCAGTACTTC
CDR3 protein: CASSKDRVHEQYF
clone size: .
V gene: TRBV5-1
J gene: TRBJ2-7
D gene: TRBD1

CDR3 DNA: TGTGCCAGCAGTCAGAACAGGGGGGGTGAGCAGTTCTTC
CDR3 protein: CASSQNRGGEQFF
clone size: few
V gene: TRBV12-3/TRBV12-4
J gene: TRBJ2-1
D gene: .

CDR3 DNA: TGTGCCAGCAGCTTAGTGTACTCGACTGAAGCTTTCTTT
CDR3 protein: CASSLVYSTEAFF
clone size: .
V gene: TRBV11-2
J gene: TRBJ1-1
D gene: .

CDR3 DNA: TGTGCCAGCAGCCATCGCCGCGACAATGAGCAGTTCTTC
CDR3 protein: CASSHRRDNEQFF
clone size: many
V gene: TRBV7-9
J gene: TRBJ2-1
D gene: .

CDR3 DNA: TGTGCCAGCAGCTTCGTTGGGAGGGCAGGCAATCGAGAGACCCAGTACTTC
CDR3 protein: CASSFVGRAGNRETQYF
clone size: .
V gene: TRBV7-2
J gene: TRBJ2-5
D gene: TRBD2

CDR3 DNA: TGTGCCAGCAGCTCCTGGGGAGGGGGTTACGAGCAGTACTTC
CDR3 protein: CASSSWGGGYEQYF
clone size: once
V gene: TRBV14
J gene: TRBJ2-7
D gene: .

CDR3 DNA: TGTGCCAGCAGTCCGCTAAATTTCGCCAAGGGAAGAGATAATTCACCCCTCCACTTT
CDR3 protein: CASSPLNFAKGRDNSPLHF
clone size: few
V gene: TRBV27
J gene: TRBJ1-6
D gene: .

CDR3 DNA: TGTGCCAGCAGTCGATCGGACAGAGGCCCGGAGACCCAGTACTTC
CDR3 protein: CASSRSDRGPETQYF
clone size: once
V gene: TRBV28
J gene: TRBJ2-5
D gene: .

CDR3 DNA: TGTGCCAGCAGTTATCGACAGTCACAAGAGACCCAGTACTTC
CDR3 protein: CASSYRQSQETQYF
clone size: .
V gene: TRBV6-5
J gene: TRBJ2-5
D gene: .

CDR3 DNA: TGTGCCAGCAGGCTTACGGGACAGTTCTCCTACGAGCAGTACTTC
CDR3 protein: CASRLTGQFSYEQYF
clone size: .
V gene: TRBV27
J gene: TRBJ2-7
D gene: TRBD1

CDR3 DNA: TGTGCCAGCAGTTTAAGACAGGAAGCTTTCTTT
CDR3 protein: CASSLRQEAFF
clone size: many
V gene: TRBV12-3/TRBV12-4
J gene: TRBJ1-1
D gene: .

CDR3 DNA: TGTGCCAGCAGCCCCTTAACTAGCGTCGAGACCCAGTACTTC
CDR3 protein: CASSPLTSVETQYF
clone size: many
V gene: TRBV3-1
J gene: TRBJ2-5
D gene: TRBD2

CDR3 DNA: TGCAGTGCTAGAGATCCTCGACGAAACAGGGCTCTTTACAATGAGCAGTTCTTC
CDR3 protein: CSARDPRRNRALYNEQFF
clone size: few
V gene: TRBV20-1
J gene: TRBJ2-1
D gene: .

CDR3 DNA: TGCGCCAGCAGCCGTGGGAGGATGGCTAATGAAAAACTGTTTTTT
CDR3 protein: CASSRGRMANEKLFF
clone size: few
V gene: TRBV5-1
J gene: TRBJ1-4
D gene: .

CDR3 DNA: TGTGCCACCAGGAGGACAGGGAACAATGAGCAGTTCTTC
CDR3 protein: CATRRTGNNEQFF
clone size: few
V gene: TRBV24-1
J gene: TRBJ2-1
D gene: TRBD1

CDR3 DNA: TGTGCCAGCAGGCTTGGGTCTCGCGTAGCCAAAAACATTCAGTACTTC
CDR3 protein: CASRLGSRVAKNIQYF
clone size: .
V gene: TRBV12-3/TRBV12-4
J gene: TRBJ2-4
D gene: .

CDR3 DNA: TGCAGTGCTAGAGATCCCGACATAGTAGCCAAAAACATTCAGTACTTC
CDR3 protein: CSARDPDIVAKNIQYF
clone size: .
V gene: TRBV20-1
J gene: TRBJ2-4
D gene: .

CDR3 DNA: TGCGCCAGCGCGGTGGACTCAATCTCCTACGAGCAGTACTTC
CDR3 protein: CASAVDSISYEQYF
clone size: few
V gene: TRBV5-1
J gene: TRBJ2-7
D gene: .

CDR3 DNA: TGTGCCAGCAGCTTTACTAGCGGGAGGGACAATGAGCAGTTCTTC
CDR3 protein: CASSFTSGRDNEQFF
clone size: .
V gene: TRBV7-9
J gene: TRBJ2-1
D gene: TRBD2

CDR3 DNA: TGCAGTGCTCTCTCGGATAAAGCAAGAGATACGCAGTATTTT
CDR3 protein: CSALSDKARDTQYF
clone size: few
V gene: TRBV20-1
J gene: TRBJ2-3
D gene: .

CDR3 DNA: TGTGCCAGAAGCTCGACCGACTATGGCTACACCTTC
CDR3 protein: CARSSTDYGYTF
clone size: .
V gene: TRBV5-3
J gene: TRBJ1-2
D gene: .

CDR3 DNA: TGCGCCAGCAGCTTGACTAGCGGAGTGGGGACCCAGTACTTC
CDR3 protein: CASSLTSGVGTQYF
clone size: few
V gene: TRBV5-1
J gene: TRBJ2-5
D gene: TRBD2

CDR3 DNA: TGTGCCATCAGGTCCGGGACTAGCGGCTCACATGAGCAGTTCTTC
CDR3 protein: CAIRSGTSGSHEQFF
clone size: few
V gene: TRBV10-3
J gene: TRBJ2-1
D gene: TRBD2

CDR3 DNA: TGTGCCAGCAGCCAGGGGGCCTTACTAGCCTACAATGAGCAGTTCTTC
CDR3 protein: CASSQGALLAYNEQFF
clone size: few
V gene: TRBV3-1
J gene: TRBJ2-1
D gene: .

CDR3 DNA: TGCAGTGCAAGACTCGCGGTCCAAGAGACCCAGTACTTC
CDR3 protein: CSARLAVQETQYF
clone size: few
V gene: TRBV20-1
J gene: TRBJ2-5
D gene: .